The 23 T cell receptor beta chains given below trace back to one sample, sequenced in a study of Graves' ophthalmopathy and Graves' hyperthyroidism. Amplified TCR beta CDR3 regions were obtained using RNA transcripts as template. HTBI-primed RT-PCR formed the first round, and a multiplex PCR formed the second. TCRdb re-derived calls from the multiplex PCR reads in MiXCR, one entry per CDR3 protein. This table holds nearly 400,000 distinct CDR3 sequences, around 18% found once. Sequences were obtained from peripheral blood. All receptors come from a woman under 30 with Graves' ophthalmopathy.

This sequence joins TRBV7-8 and TRBJ2-7; a possible D gene is TRBD1 (6 bases). Germline assignment: CDR1 SGHVS and CDR2 FQNEAQ. V lost 3 bases and J 1 base, leaving 10 bases between the germline ends. The CDR3 sequence is 14 residues long. CDR3 sequence (DNA): TGTGCCAGCAGCTTCAACAGGGCTTCCTACGAGCAGTACTTC. It specifies CASSFNRASYEQYF. Full variable domain (missing parts from reference TRBV7-8 and TRBJ2-7): GAGVSQSPRYKVAKRGQDVALRCDPISGHVSLFWYQQALGQGPEFLTYFQNEAQLDKSGLPSDRFFAERPEGSVSTLKIQRTQQEDSAVYLCASSFNRASYEQYFGPGTRLTVT.

This chain uses TRBV6-1 with TRBJ2-7; 13 bases agree with TRBD2. The CDR3 sequence is 17 residues long. Unmatched junction bases numbered 11, after V lost 7 bases and J lost 2 bases. CDR1 and CDR2 (germline): MNHNS, SASEGT. The CDR3 region has the DNA TGTGCCAGCATTCGGACTAGCGGGAGCCTGACGACCTACGAGCAGTACTTC. Its translation is CASIRTSGSLTTYEQYF.

The chain links TRBV27 to TRBJ2-5; D gene ambiguous. The CDR3 has 14 residues. Per the germline V gene, CDR1 is MNHEY and CDR2 is SMNVEV (reference sequence). Trimming left V 7 bases short and J 1 base short, with 13 bases between. The CDR3 DNA reads as TGTGCCAGCACCCCTCGTCACCTCCAAGAGACCCAGTACTTC. Its protein product is CASTPRHLQETQYF.

This clonotype was counted many times. The chain employs TRBV27 and TRBJ1-1; D unresolved. V lost 6 bases to trimming and J lost 4 bases, with 9 bases between them. CDR1 and CDR2 from the germline V gene are MNHEY and SMNVEV (reference sequence). The CDR3 covers 12 residues. In nucleotides, the CDR3 is TGTGCCAGCAGGAGGGTCGGCACTGAAGCTTTCTTT. It is translated as CASRRVGTEAFF.

This clonotype has ten or more counts. V usage is TRBV12-3 or TRBV12-4 and J usage is TRBJ2-6; D gene uncertain. The CDR3 length is 15 residues. V lost 2 bases, J lost 0 bases, and 5 bases lay in between. CDR3 in DNA: TGTGCCAGCAGTTTAACCGACTCTGGGGCCAACGTCCTGACTTTC. This sequence encodes CASSLTDSGANVLTF.

This clonotype was seen repeatedly, ten times or more. The gene calls are TRBV6-2 or TRBV6-3 and TRBJ2-7; unclear D gene. Trimming took off 2 bases at V and 0 bases at J, with 8 bases between the two ends. The germline V gene encodes CDR1 MNHEY and CDR2 SVGEGT. This CDR3 is built from 14 residues. DNA of the CDR3: TGTGCCAGCAGTTACCGTCCCGCCTCCTACGAGCAGTACTTC. Residues: CASSYRPASYEQYF.

In its sample, this clonotype was seen once. V usage is TRBV6-2 or TRBV6-3 and J usage is TRBJ1-2, with unresolved D. V was shortened by 7 bases and J by 6 bases, with 15 bases between the two germline ends. The CDR3 is 13 residues long. Germline assignment: CDR1 MNHEY and CDR2 SVGEGT. The chain's CDR3 is CASKLVSTNGYTF. Here the CDR3 DNA reads TGTGCCAGCAAATTAGTGTCTACGAATGGCTACACCTTC.

This chain connects TRBV12-3 or TRBV12-4 to TRBJ1-1, with 7 bases aligning to TRBD1. The CDR3 contains 14 residues. Trimming cost V 6 bases and J 10 bases; bases outside gene matches: 14. CDR3 in DNA: TGTGCCAGCAGACAGACAGGGCACTCCCCTGGAGCTTTCTTT. Translation gives CASRQTGHSPGAFF.

This clonotype was recorded at least ten times. The chain links TRBV6-1 to TRBJ2-7; no definite D call. The V and J ends lost 2 bases and 6 bases respectively, with 11 bases between them. CDR3 length: 13 residues. Germline V CDR1 and CDR2: MNHNS, SASEGT. The CDR3 sequence is CASSEMAGSEQYF. The CDR3 DNA is TGTGCCAGCAGTGAAATGGCAGGCAGCGAGCAGTACTTC.

This clonotype was seen at least ten times. CDR3 sequence (DNA): TGTGCCAGCAGCTTAGGAACCCTCCCCCAGGTGAACACTGAAGCTTTCTTT. It codes for CASSLGTLPQVNTEAFF. The genes are TRBV7-8 and TRBJ1-1; no definite D call. V lost 1 base and J lost 0, with 15 bases in between. The germline gives CDR1 SGHVS, CDR2 FQNEAQ. This CDR3 is built from 17 residues.

There are many counts of this clonotype. V is TRBV30 and J is TRBJ2-7, with TRBD2 identical over 8 bases. Looked up from germline, CDR1 is GTSNPN and CDR2 is SVGIG (reference sequence). V shed 3 bases and J 4 bases; nucleotides not matched to a gene: 14. The CDR3 has 16 amino acids. The CDR3 coding sequence is TGTGCCTGGAGCCTCCATCGGGTAGCGGGACATTACGAGCAGTACTTC. The encoded protein is CAWSLHRVAGHYEQYF.

This clonotype was picked up many times. The chain couples TRBV20-1 to TRBJ2-5; 7 bases align to TRBD1. Germline V gene lookup returns CDR1 DFQATT and CDR2 SNEGSKA (reference sequence). The V and J ends lost 5 bases and 5 bases, in that order; junction bases with no gene match: 20. This CDR3 region has 17 residues. CDR3 loop: CSARTLGGGGQDETQYF. CDR3 coding DNA: TGCAGTGCTCGAACCCTAGGGGGCGGCGGCCAAGATGAGACCCAGTACTTC.

This clonotype has a count of ten or more. The gene calls are TRBV5-1 and TRBJ1-2; 7 bases map to TRBD1. The CDR3 length is 15 residues. The V and J ends lost 4 bases and 6 bases, in that order; junction bases with no gene match: 12. CDR1 is SGHRS and CDR2 is YFSETQ in the germline V gene. The CDR3 coding sequence is TGCGCCAGCAGCCACCGACAGGGTCTCGAGGATGGCTACACCTTC. Amino acids: CASSHRQGLEDGYTF.

This clonotype was recorded at least ten times. V gene TRBV19 combines with J gene TRBJ2-7, with TRBD2 identical over 10 bases. The CDR3 extends over 15 amino acids. Per germline, CDR1 LNHDA and CDR2 SQIVND (reference sequence). The V gene end was trimmed by 10 bases and the J gene end by 1 base; junction bases not matched to a gene: 10. The chain's CDR3 is CATSLTSGYSYEQYF. CDR3 sequence (DNA): TGTGCCACCTCGTTGACTAGCGGGTATTCCTACGAGCAGTACTTC.

The V gene is TRBV6-1, the J gene TRBJ1-5; 7 bases align to TRBD1. V lost 7 bases, J lost 2 bases, and 8 bases stayed unmatched. Germline assignment: CDR1 MNHNS and CDR2 SASEGT. The CDR3 is 15 residues long. CDR3 DNA: TGTGCCAGCATTCAGGGGGGGGATGGCAATCAGCCCCAGCATTTT. This codes for CASIQGGDGNQPQHF.

This clonotype was detected many times. CDR3 nucleotide sequence: TGTGCCATCAGTCACGCGGGAGGGGAGACCCAGTACTTC. This gives the protein CAISHAGGETQYF. The chain combines TRBV10-3 with TRBJ2-5, with TRBD2 matching over 9 bases. The germline CDR1 and CDR2 sequences are ENHRY and SYGVKD. The CDR3 runs 13 residues. The J segment lost 5 bases and the V segment lost 5 bases, leaving 3 bases of the junction unmatched.

This clonotype was recorded a few times. The J gene is TRBJ1-1, the V gene TRBV6-1; D remains unclear. The CDR3 totals 13 residues. CDR1 and CDR2 (germline): MNHNS, SASEGT. V lost 8 bases and J 4 bases, leaving 14 bases between the germline ends. The DNA for the CDR3 is TGTGCCAGCGGGTCGGAGTCCGCCACTGAAGCTTTCTTT. It encodes CASGSESATEAFF.

The sample holds many counts of this clonotype. The V gene is TRBV20-1, the J gene TRBJ2-2; D is unresolved. The CDR3 runs 12 residues. Trimming pared 8 bases from V and 4 bases from J, leaving 11 bases between. Germline lookup yields CDR1 DFQATT and CDR2 SNEGSKA (reference sequence). As DNA, the CDR3 is TGCAGTACGGATCATGGCACCGGGGAGCTGTTTTTT. This codes for CSTDHGTGELFF.

This clonotype was counted many times. The rearrangement joins TRBV7-2 to TRBJ2-7; D not resolved. The CDR3 sequence is 13 residues long. The V gene's germline CDR1 is SGHTA and CDR2 FQGNSA. Trimming shortened V by 6 bases and J by 5 bases, and 14 bases separated the two germline ends. CDR3 amino acids: CASSFLPGHEQYF. CDR3 sequence (DNA): TGTGCCAGCAGTTTTCTCCCGGGCCACGAGCAGTACTTC.

In its sample, this clonotype was seen many times. CDR3 loop: CASSTGTGGIYGYTF. DNA of the CDR3: TGTGCCAGTAGTACCGGGACAGGGGGCATCTATGGCTACACCTTC. V and J are TRBV19 and TRBJ1-2; 12 bases line up with TRBD1. Germline CDR1 reads LNHDA; CDR2 reads SQIVND (reference sequence). The CDR3 spans 15 residues. The J segment lost 4 bases and the V segment lost 4 bases, leaving 4 bases of the junction unmatched. Supplemented by reference TRBV19 and TRBJ1-2, the full variable domain reads DGGITQSPKYLFRKEGQNVTLSCEQNLNHDAMYWYRQDPGQGLRLIYYSQIVNDFQKGDIAEGYSVSREKKESFPLTVTSAQKNPTAFYLCASSTGTGGIYGYTFGSGTRLTVV.

This clonotype was detected many times. The chain couples TRBV20-1 to TRBJ2-5; perhaps TRBD2 as D (5 bases). CDR1 is DFQATT and CDR2 is SNEGSKA in the germline V gene (reference sequence). V lost 3 bases to trimming and J lost 7 bases, with 18 bases between them. This CDR3 is 14 amino acids long. CDR3 nucleotide sequence: TGCAGTGCTAGCGTTAGCGTTATCCCTCTGACCCAGTACTTC. Its protein is CSASVSVIPLTQYF.

V gene TRBV28 combines with J gene TRBJ1-2, with D possibly TRBD1 on 5 matching bases. V lost 3 bases and J lost 6, with 11 bases in between. CDR1 is MDHEN and CDR2 is SYDVKM in the germline V gene. This CDR3 comprises 13 residues. CDR3 sequence reads: CASSLRGIHGYTF. The CDR3 nucleotides are TGTGCCAGCAGTTTGCGGGGGATCCATGGCTACACCTTC.

The DNA for the CDR3 is TGTGCCACCAGCGCGCGACAGGGGGCCGGGAACACTGAAGCTTTCTTT. This encodes CATSARQGAGNTEAFF. This rearrangement joins TRBV24-1 to TRBJ1-1, with 10 bases aligning to TRBD1. Looked up from germline, CDR1 is KGHDR and CDR2 is SFDVKD. V gave up 7 bases and J gave up 1 base; unmatched junction bases: 8. This CDR3 is built from 16 residues.